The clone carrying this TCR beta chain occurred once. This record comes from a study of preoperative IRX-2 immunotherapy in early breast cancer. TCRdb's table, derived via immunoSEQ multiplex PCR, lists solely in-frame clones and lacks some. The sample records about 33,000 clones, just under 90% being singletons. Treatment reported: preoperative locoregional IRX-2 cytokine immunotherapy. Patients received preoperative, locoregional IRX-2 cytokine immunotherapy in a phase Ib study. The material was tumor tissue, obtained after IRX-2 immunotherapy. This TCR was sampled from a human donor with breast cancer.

This chain's CDR3 is CASRAGQGLANYGYTF. The CDR3 nucleotides read TGTGCCAGCAGAGCCGGACAGGGTCTAGCTAACTATGGCTACACCTTC. The rearrangement links TRBV6-8 to TRBJ1-2; 8 bases line up with TRBD1. This CDR3 has 16 amino acids. In germline, CDR1 is MNHGY, CDR2 SAAAGT. V lost 6 bases and J lost 0; bases outside the gene matches: 9.